This passage covers 31 T cell receptor beta chains from one sample sequenced in a study of blood T cell repertoires in COVID-19. The repertoire was sequenced with immunoSEQ multiplex PCR; TCRdb's copy has only in-frame clones and lacks some. There are about 41,000 clones in the sample; around nine tenths occur only once, and roughly 4.3% lies in the top ten. The sample consisted of peripheral blood. The receptors originated from a man aged 35 to 55 with COVID-19, enrolled during active disease.

The chain joins TRBV15 to TRBJ1-1; TRBD1 might be the D (6 bases). V was clipped by 5 bases and J by 7 bases, with 17 bases between them. Germline CDR1 is LNHNV and CDR2 is YYDKDF (reference sequence). The CDR3 spans 14 residues. The CDR3 DNA reads as TGTGCCACCAGCGGACCACAGGGAAGACATGAAGCTTTCTTT. This codes for CATSGPQGRHEAFF.

The chain carries TRBV5-6 and TRBJ1-2; 9 nucleotides agree with TRBD1. CDR1 SGHDT and CDR2 YYEEEE come from the germline V gene. The CDR3 consists of 16 residues. V trimming: 0 bases; J trimming: 0 bases; junction bases outside the gene matches: 3. The CDR3 bases are TGTGCCAGCAGCTTGGGACAGGGGGACGCTAACTATGGCTACACCTTC. Translated: CASSLGQGDANYGYTF.

The chain joins TRBV11-2 to TRBJ2-3; 12 nucleotides line up with TRBD2. The V segment lost 3 bases and the J segment 1 base; nucleotides outside the gene matches: 2. From germline, CDR1 is SGHAT and CDR2 FQNNGV. CDR3 size: 16 residues. CDR3 residues: CASSFRTSGGTDTQYF. The DNA for the CDR3 is TGTGCCAGCAGCTTTCGGACTAGCGGGGGCACAGATACGCAGTATTTT.

This clone was seen once. The chain recombines TRBV18 with TRBJ2-1; a weak D match, TRBD1 (5 bases). Trimming shortened V by 6 bases and J by 8 bases, and 20 bases separated the two germline ends. The CDR3 has 15 amino acids. Germline V gene sequence: CDR1 KGHSH, CDR2 LQKENI. CDR3 sequence reads: CASSEGSRVRHEQFF. CDR3 sequence (DNA): TGTGCCAGCTCGGAAGGGTCCAGGGTACGGCATGAGCAGTTCTTC. The variable domain in full, completed from reference TRBV18 and TRBJ2-1, reads NAGVMQNPRHLVRRRGQEARLRCSPMKGHSHVYWYRQLPEEGLKFMVYLQKENIIDESGMPKERFSAEFPKEGPSILRIQQVVRGDSAAYFCASSEGSRVRHEQFFGPGTRLTVL.

The chain carries TRBV12-5 and TRBJ1-3; D is unresolved. Germline-derived CDR1 and CDR2 are LGHNT and FRNRAP. The germline V and J ends were trimmed by 4 bases and 2 bases, with 9 bases remaining between them. The CDR3 runs 14 residues. CDR3 region: CASGSGVPGNTIYF. For the CDR3, the DNA is TGTGCTAGTGGTTCGGGAGTCCCTGGAAACACCATATATTTT.

The chain is built from TRBV7-9 and TRBJ2-2; TRBD1 agrees at 8 bases. V shed 3 bases, J shed 8 bases, and the junction held 2 bases outside the gene matches. The length of the CDR3 is 13 residues. Germline lookup yields CDR1 SEHNR and CDR2 FQNEAQ (reference sequence). The CDR3 protein is CASSLDRAGELFF. The CDR3 DNA is TGTGCCAGCAGCTTGGACAGGGCTGGGGAGCTGTTTTTT. Full variable domain (missing parts from reference TRBV7-9 and TRBJ2-2): DTGVSQNPRHKITKRGQNVTFRCDPISEHNRLYWYRQTLGQGPEFLTYFQNEAQLEKSRLLSDRFSAERPKGSFSTLEIQRTEQGDSAMYLCASSLDRAGELFFGEGSRLTVL.

The V gene is TRBV5-8, the J gene TRBJ2-5; 9 positions agree with TRBD1. Germline CDR1 is SGHTS and CDR2 is YDEGEE. V lost 2 bases and J lost 6; bases outside the gene matches: 8. The length of the CDR3 is 15 residues. The CDR3 sequence is CASSLLGTGIKTQYF. Here the CDR3 DNA reads TGTGCCAGCAGCTTACTTGGGACAGGGATCAAGACCCAGTACTTC.

This chain uses TRBV19 with TRBJ2-1; TRBD2 matches at 9 bases. The CDR3 has 15 amino acids. V was clipped by 1 base and J by 9 bases; unmatched bases: 7. The germline gives CDR1 LNHDA, CDR2 SQIVND (reference sequence). The CDR3 sequence: CASSIGGGRAGEQFF. CDR3 nucleotide sequence: TGTGCCAGTAGTATAGGGGGCGGGAGGGCCGGTGAGCAGTTCTTC. The whole variable domain, filled in from reference TRBV19 and TRBJ2-1, reads DGGITQSPKYLFRKEGQNVTLSCEQNLNHDAMYWYRQDPGQGLRLIYYSQIVNDFQKGDIAEGYSVSREKKESFPLTVTSAQKNPTAFYLCASSIGGGRAGEQFFGPGTRLTVL.

The CDR3 region is CASSQDRRSTEAFF. DNA for the CDR3: TGTGCCAGCAGCCAAGATCGCAGAAGTACTGAAGCTTTCTTT. The chain combines TRBV3-1 (or the pseudogene TRBV3-2) with TRBJ1-1; D not certain. The CDR3 is made up of 14 amino acids. Germline V gene sequence: CDR1 LGHDT, CDR2 YNNKEL (reference sequence). V dropped 0 bases and J dropped 5 bases, with 10 bases sitting between them.

CDR3 protein: CASSFSAYQETQYF. CDR3 coding DNA: TGTGCCAGCAGTTTTTCAGCGTACCAAGAGACCCAGTACTTC. This rearrangement joins TRBV27 to TRBJ2-5, with D unresolved. The ends were cut back, 3 bases at V and 0 bases at J, with 8 bases in the middle. The CDR3 is made up of 14 amino acids. Looked up from germline, CDR1 is MNHEY and CDR2 is SMNVEV (reference sequence).

V and J are TRBV6-1 and TRBJ1-3; 7 bases line up with TRBD1. The CDR3 runs to 13 residues. Per germline, CDR1 MNHNS and CDR2 SASEGT. The junction had 3 bases not matched to a gene; V was cut back by 1 base and J by 9 bases. CDR3 sequence (DNA): TGTGCCAGCAGTGAAGGCAGGGGGGCCACCATATATTTT. Translated, it gives CASSEGRGATIYF.

This chain joins TRBV5-1 and TRBJ1-1, with D perhaps TRBD1 (6 bases). Trimming pared 1 base from V and 3 bases from J, leaving 16 bases between. Germline assignment: CDR1 SGHRS and CDR2 YFSETQ. The CDR3 sequence is 16 residues long. The CDR3 is CASSLTVLTGDTEAFF. CDR3 sequence (DNA): TGCGCCAGCAGCTTGACCGTACTGACAGGAGACACTGAAGCTTTCTTT.

This clone occurred once. Other nucleotide sequences in the sample specify the same CDR3. The chain uses TRBV5-6 and TRBJ2-7; D not resolved. Deletions cut 4 bases from V and 2 bases from J, with 7 bases between. The CDR3 runs 12 residues. Germline V gives CDR1 SGHDT, CDR2 YYEEEE. Written as DNA, the CDR3 is TGTGCCAGCAGCCTAGGAACCTACGAGCAGTACTTC. The encoded protein is CASSLGTYEQYF.

The chain is built from TRBV5-1 and TRBJ2-3, with TRBD2 matching over 8 bases. CDR3 length: 14 amino acids. Looked up from germline, CDR1 is SGHRS and CDR2 is YFSETQ. V lost 2 bases to trimming and J lost 4 bases; unmatched junction nucleotides: 3. DNA for the CDR3: TGCGCCAGCAGCTTAAGCGGGAGCCCAGATACGCAGTATTTT. Translated: CASSLSGSPDTQYF.

By share of the sample, this clone is large. The chain links TRBV19 to TRBJ1-1; D remains ambiguous. This CDR3 spans 15 amino acids. The germline gives CDR1 LNHDA, CDR2 SQIVND (reference sequence). V dropped 6 bases and J dropped 5 bases, with 19 bases sitting between them. CDR3 sequence reads: CASRFSTQSPTEAFF. For the CDR3, the DNA is TGTGCCAGTAGATTCTCGACACAGTCCCCGACTGAAGCTTTCTTT.

This clone came up once. The CDR3 sequence is CASSSQAGSYNEQFF. The CDR3 DNA is TGCGCCAGCAGCTCCCAGGCGGGTTCCTACAATGAGCAGTTCTTC. V gene TRBV5-1 combines with J gene TRBJ2-1; D may be TRBD2 (5 bases). Trimming pared 3 bases from V and 1 base from J, leaving 11 bases between. Germline V gives CDR1 SGHRS, CDR2 YFSETQ. The CDR3 contains 15 residues.

The chain links TRBV19 to TRBJ2-3, with 9 bases that match TRBD1. Germline values: CDR1 LNHDA, CDR2 SQIVND (reference sequence). The CDR3 consists of 14 residues. Trimming cost V 6 bases and J 5 bases; bases outside gene matches: 6. This CDR3 is CASSTRQGGDTQYF. As DNA, the CDR3 is TGTGCCAGTAGCACAAGACAGGGGGGAGATACGCAGTATTTT.

The chain couples TRBV2 to TRBJ1-5, with a weak D call TRBD1 (6 bases). Germline CDR1 SNHLY, CDR2 FYNNEI. The CDR3 extends over 14 amino acids. Trimming removed 6 bases at V and 4 bases at J, with 13 bases between. The CDR3 DNA sequence: TGTGCCAGCAGCGCACAGGGAAAGAATCAGCCCCAGCATTTT. Translated, it gives CASSAQGKNQPQHF. The full variable domain, its missing parts supplied by reference TRBV2 and TRBJ1-5, is EPEVTQTPSHQVTQMGQEVILRCVPISNHLYFYWYRQILGQKVEFLVSFYNNEISEKSEIFDDQFSVERPDGSNFTLKIRSTKLEDSAMYFCASSAQGKNQPQHFGDGTRLSIL.

This clone has just a few counts. The chain uses TRBV30 and TRBJ1-2; TRBD1 is a possible D gene (6 bases). Trimming took 0 bases from V and 0 from J, leaving 14 bases between them. CDR1 is GTSNPN, CDR2 SVGIG, per germline (reference sequence). The CDR3 has 16 amino acids. Here the CDR3 reads CAWSVFAGAPNYGYTF. Written as DNA, the CDR3 is TGTGCCTGGAGTGTGTTTGCAGGGGCCCCTAACTATGGCTACACCTTC.

The V and J genes are TRBV19 and TRBJ1-4; 9 nucleotides match TRBD1. CDR1 is LNHDA, CDR2 SQIVND, per germline (reference sequence). Trimming removed 4 bases from V and 3 bases from J; junction bases left unmatched: 6. The CDR3 contains 16 residues. The CDR3 nucleotides are TGTGCCAGTAGTACGGGACAGGGACCAGCTAATGAAAAACTGTTTTTT. Its translation: CASSTGQGPANEKLFF.

Written as DNA, the CDR3 is TGCGCCAGCAGCTTGGGGCAGGGGGCTGGACACGAGCAGTACTTC. Protein: CASSLGQGAGHEQYF. The chain uses TRBV5-1 and TRBJ2-7, with TRBD1 identical over 8 bases. This CDR3 region has 15 residues. Per germline, CDR1 SGHRS and CDR2 YFSETQ. V lost 0 bases, J lost 5 bases, and 7 bases stayed unmatched.

The rearrangement links TRBV11-2 to TRBJ2-3, with 8 positions matching TRBD2. The CDR3 covers 15 residues. V lost 5 bases to trimming and J lost 3 bases; unmatched junction nucleotides: 7. The V gene's germline CDR1 is SGHAT and CDR2 FQNNGV. The CDR3 reads CASSTVRGGTDTQYF. In DNA form, the CDR3 reads TGTGCCAGCAGCACGGTTCGGGGGGGAACAGATACGCAGTATTTT.

The chain carries TRBV10-3 and TRBJ2-1, with 7 bases identical to TRBD1. Germline V gene lookup returns CDR1 ENHRY and CDR2 SYGVKD. Trimming removed 4 bases from V and 7 bases from J; junction bases left unmatched: 7. The CDR3 has 14 residues. This CDR3 is CAISVQGGLNEQFF. For the CDR3, the DNA is TGTGCCATCAGTGTACAAGGGGGCTTGAATGAGCAGTTCTTC.

V and J are TRBV6-5 and TRBJ1-3; 7 bases align to TRBD1. In germline, CDR1 is MNHEY, CDR2 SVGAGI. V lost 10 bases, J lost 0 bases, and 6 bases stayed unmatched. The CDR3 length is 14 residues. The CDR3 DNA sequence: TGTGCCACGGGGACAGACCTCTCTGGAAACACCATATATTTT. It encodes CATGTDLSGNTIYF.

The V and J genes are TRBV27 and TRBJ2-1; D not certain. The CDR3 spans 14 residues. With 6 bases removed from V and 3 bases from J, the gap between germline ends came to 12 bases. CDR1 MNHEY and CDR2 SMNVEV come from the germline V gene (reference sequence). DNA for the CDR3: TGTGCCAGCAGCCCCAACGGAGACTACAATGAGCAGTTCTTC. Translating it yields CASSPNGDYNEQFF.

The chain uses TRBV2 and TRBJ1-1, with D possibly TRBD1 on 5 matching bases. Trimming stripped 5 bases from V and 10 bases from J, with 11 bases between. This CDR3 spans 11 amino acids. Germline V lookup: CDR1 SNHLY, CDR2 FYNNEI. The CDR3 DNA is TGTGCCAGCAGTCCAGGGCCGGGAGCTTTCTTT. Protein: CASSPGPGAFF.

This chain uses TRBV28 with TRBJ1-2; 7 bases agree with TRBD1. After removal of 2 bases from V and 6 bases from J, the junction contained 3 bases not matched to a gene. The CDR3 has 13 residues. Germline V gene data show CDR1 as MDHEN and CDR2 as SYDVKM. CDR3 DNA sequence: TGTGCCAGCAGTTTAAGGGGGCAGCATGGCTACACCTTC. Protein sequence: CASSLRGQHGYTF.

This chain connects TRBV28 to TRBJ2-5, with 10 positions matching TRBD2. CDR1 and CDR2 (germline): MDHEN, SYDVKM. V shed 3 bases, J shed 5 bases, and the junction held 9 bases outside the gene matches. The CDR3 runs 16 residues. The CDR3 loop reads CASSFGGLAGEETQYF. As DNA, the CDR3 is TGTGCCAGCAGTTTTGGGGGTCTAGCGGGAGAGGAGACCCAGTACTTC.

CDR3 in DNA: TGTGCCAGCACCCCTACCCCAACCCAGGCCACAGATACGCAGTATTTT. This encodes CASTPTPTQATDTQYF. J is TRBJ2-3 and V is TRBV5-4, with D unclear. CDR1 is SGHNT and CDR2 is YYREEE in the germline V gene (reference sequence). CDR3 length: 16 residues. The V end lost 6 bases, the J end lost 2 bases, and 19 bases lay between the germline ends.

The V call is TRBV14, the J call TRBJ2-1; 12 nucleotides line up with TRBD2. Trimming took 4 bases from V and 0 from J; bases not matched to a gene: 4. In germline, CDR1 is SGHDN, CDR2 FVKESK. The CDR3 totals 17 residues. For the CDR3, the DNA is TGTGCCAGCAGCCCGACTAGCGGGGGTTACTCCTACAATGAGCAGTTCTTC. It is translated as CASSPTSGGYSYNEQFF. The full variable domain, in which reference TRBV14 and TRBJ2-1 provide the parts outside the CDR3, is EAGVTQFPSHSVIEKGQTVTLRCDPISGHDNLYWYRRVMGKEIKFLLHFVKESKQDESGMPNNRFLAERTGGTYSTLKVQPAELEDSGVYFCASSPTSGGYSYNEQFFGPGTRLTVL.

V and J are TRBV10-1 and TRBJ1-1, with no clear D. Trimming pared 7 bases from V and 5 bases from J, leaving 23 bases between. This CDR3 region has 16 residues. Germline CDR1 reads WNHNN; CDR2 reads SYGVQD (reference sequence). The CDR3 nucleotides read TGCGCCAGCATAGTTTCGGTACGTGGGCTCAAGACTGAAGCTTTCTTT. Its translation is CASIVSVRGLKTEAFF.